A single sample gave rise to the 13 T cell receptor beta chains below, sequenced in a study of T cell repertoires in cytomegalovirus infection. In TCRdb, the reads were re-called with MiXCR into one record per CDR3 protein. The data show 150,000 to 200,000 distinct CDR3 sequences, about a tenth seen once. Sequenced input: PBMCs. These TCRs come from a human donor in good health (CMV status not recorded). Some clones in this sample may be carry-over from other donors' samples.

This clonotype has a single count. This chain uses TRBV7-6 with TRBJ2-2; 7 bases are shared with TRBD1. The V gene's germline CDR1 is SGHVS and CDR2 FNYEAQ. Trimming removed 5 bases from V and 7 bases from J; junction bases left unmatched: 7. The CDR3 runs 14 residues. As DNA, the CDR3 is TGTGCCAGCAGCCCAGGGGGTGGAAGCGGGGAGCTGTTTTTT. Protein product: CASSPGGGSGELFF.

This clonotype was recorded many times. The chain links TRBV2 to TRBJ2-7, with 10 bases that match TRBD2. Germline lookup yields CDR1 SNHLY and CDR2 FYNNEI. This CDR3 contains 16 residues. The V segment lost 4 bases and the J segment 7 bases; nucleotides outside the gene matches: 13. Here the CDR3 DNA reads TGTGCCAGCAGTGTTCAGCGGGAGGGCAGGTCCGGGGAGCAGTACTTC. This sequence encodes CASSVQREGRSGEQYF. Complete variable domain (other parts from reference TRBV2 and TRBJ2-7): EPEVTQTPSHQVTQMGQEVILRCVPISNHLYFYWYRQILGQKVEFLVSFYNNEISEKSEIFDDQFSVERPDGSNFTLKIRSTKLEDSAMYFCASSVQREGRSGEQYFGPGTRLTVT.

This clonotype has ten or more counts. This chain uses TRBV7-2 with TRBJ2-7, with 9 bases that match TRBD2. Per the germline V gene, CDR1 is SGHTA and CDR2 is FQGNSA. The CDR3 contains 15 residues. V was pared by 5 bases and J by 6 bases, with 11 bases of the junction left unmatched. CDR3 sequence (DNA): TGTGCCAGCAGCACTGTAGCGGGGGATATCTTCGAGCAGTACTTC. Translated: CASSTVAGDIFEQYF.

This clonotype occurred many times. The chain carries TRBV7-2 and TRBJ2-1; 13 nucleotides align to TRBD2. V was pared by 3 bases and J by 7 bases, with 3 bases of the junction left unmatched. CDR3 length equals 15 residues. The germline V gene has CDR1 SGHTA and CDR2 FQGNSA. The chain's CDR3 is CASSLEGLAGNEQFF. CDR3 nucleotides: TGTGCCAGCAGCTTGGAGGGACTAGCGGGGAATGAGCAGTTCTTC.

The J gene is TRBJ2-7, the V gene TRBV9, with 12 bases aligning to TRBD1. CDR1 is SGDLS and CDR2 is YYNGEE in the germline V gene. V gave up 6 bases and J gave up 6 bases; unmatched junction bases: 10. The CDR3 consists of 15 residues. CDR3 amino acids: CASTPSGTGGSEQYF. As DNA, the CDR3 is TGTGCCAGCACCCCTTCCGGGACAGGGGGCTCCGAGCAGTACTTC.

This clonotype was counted many times. The V and J genes are TRBV27 and TRBJ2-7, with a weak D call TRBD2 (7 bases). V lost 2 bases to trimming and J lost 1 base, with 12 bases between them. CDR1 MNHEY and CDR2 SMNVEV come from the germline V gene (reference sequence). CDR3 size: 15 residues. CDR3 amino acids: CASSLAGALSYEQYF. The CDR3 nucleotides are TGTGCCAGCAGTTTAGCGGGGGCCCTGTCCTACGAGCAGTACTTC.

This chain joins TRBV24-1 and TRBJ2-5; 7 bases are shared with TRBD1. V shed 9 bases, J shed 5 bases, and the junction held 2 bases outside the gene matches. CDR3 length: 11 residues. Germline CDR1 and CDR2: KGHDR and SFDVKD. CDR3 sequence: CATETGETQYF. DNA of the CDR3: TGTGCCACCGAGACAGGGGAGACCCAGTACTTC.

The chain recombines TRBV6-2 or TRBV6-3 with TRBJ2-5, with 11 bases fitting TRBD2. The CDR3 has 14 residues. The V gene end was trimmed by 8 bases and the J gene end by 4 bases; junction bases not matched to a gene: 6. Germline V gives CDR1 MNHEY, CDR2 SVGEGT. The CDR3 region is CASGSGRAGETQYF. The CDR3 DNA sequence: TGTGCCAGCGGTAGCGGGAGGGCCGGAGAGACCCAGTACTTC.

This clonotype was seen at least ten times. The CDR3: CASSLIPGAGFQALHF. CDR3 nucleotides: TGTGCCAGCAGCTTAATCCCCGGGGCCGGTTTTCAGGCCCTCCACTTT. The gene calls are TRBV7-3 and TRBJ1-6, with D possibly matching TRBD1 (5 bases). V dropped 1 base and J dropped 14 bases, with 21 bases sitting between them. Germline values: CDR1 SGHTA, CDR2 FQGTGA. The CDR3 is made up of 16 amino acids.

This clonotype was seen a handful of times. The chain links TRBV20-1 to TRBJ2-4; D is unclear. The V gene's germline CDR1 is DFQATT and CDR2 SNEGSKA (reference sequence). Between the trimmed V and J ends, which lost 5 bases and 0 bases, there was a span of 17 bases. The CDR3 sequence is 16 residues long. The CDR3 loop reads CSAPYRPGPAKNIQYF. The CDR3 coding sequence is TGCAGTGCTCCTTATAGGCCCGGTCCAGCCAAAAACATTCAGTACTTC.

Many counts were recorded for this clonotype. The V call is TRBV7-2, the J call TRBJ2-4; D possibly matches TRBD1 or TRBD2 (5 bases each). Germline V lookup: CDR1 SGHTA, CDR2 FQGNSA. V lost 2 bases to trimming and J lost 3 bases, with 14 bases between them. This CDR3 has 16 amino acids. CDR3: CASSLNRERGKNIQYF. The CDR3 nucleotides read TGTGCCAGCAGCTTAAATAGGGAGAGGGGCAAAAACATTCAGTACTTC.

This clonotype was picked up many times. The chain combines TRBV10-3 with TRBJ2-3; 9 positions agree with TRBD2. Trimming cost V 3 bases and J 9 bases; bases outside gene matches: 10. Germline V gives CDR1 ENHRY, CDR2 SYGVKD. This CDR3 region has 15 residues. The CDR3 sequence: CAISDVGLAPWTQYF. The CDR3 DNA follows: TGTGCCATCAGTGATGTGGGACTAGCCCCCTGGACGCAGTATTTT.

Notes on this clonotype: A much larger clone sits a single nucleotide away, making a read error possible. The CDR3, as DNA: TGCAGCGTAATGATCGGGTTTTCAACTAATGAAAAACTGTTTTTT. Translating it yields CSVMIGFSTNEKLFF. This rearrangement joins TRBV29-1 to TRBJ1-4, with D unresolved. Germline CDR1 is SQVTM and CDR2 is ANQGSEA. The CDR3 sequence is 15 residues long. The V end was cut by 6 bases, the J end by 0 bases, with 14 bases between.